This TCR beta chain appears in the sequencing data of a study of T cell clones after liver transplantation. Overall study: TCRbeta sequencing after a pre-transplant mixed lymphocyte reaction identified graft-donor-reactive clones, later tracked in post-transplant blood. Third-party-reactive TCRbeta sequences from pre-transplant mixed lymphocyte reactions served as antigen-independent comparators.

Only in-frame clones appear in the TCRdb table, and some are missing; sequencing was by immunoSEQ multiplex PCR. This table holds tens of thousands of clones, 71% found once. Germline V lookup: CDR1 LNHDA, CDR2 SQIVND (reference sequence). The CDR3 totals 17 residues. The trim removed 5 bases at V and 4 bases at J, leaving 12 bases unmatched. This TCR came from a human donor who received a liver transplant. The chain combines TRBV19 with TRBJ2-1; 9 bases are a match to TRBD2. The material was CD4+ T cells from blood, obtained before liver transplant. The CDR3 sequence is CASSSPAGGPAYNEQFF. CDR3 nucleotides: TGTGCCAGTAGTTCCCCGGCGGGGGGGCCTGCTTACAATGAGCAGTTCTTC.